The present T cell receptor (beta chain) was sequenced within a study of blood T cell repertoires in COVID-19. Study as a whole: The United States, Italy and Spain supplied acute and convalescent COVID-19 samples. PBMCs, B-cell-depleted T cells, or T cells provided the cDNA or gDNA that made up the material.

Germline loops: CDR1 LNHDA, CDR2 SQIVND (reference sequence). Deletions cut 3 bases from V and 3 bases from J, with 14 bases between. The CDR3 is made up of 15 amino acids. As processed by the authors: Estimated nucleated cell counts came from reference gene primer amplification. Repertoires were generated with immunoSEQ multiplex PCR, while TCRdb's copy carries only in-frame clones and drops some. V and J calls and clone size are as listed in that table; D and trimming were resolved from the DNA. The sample has 200,000 to 250,000 clones; approximately 80% are singletons. This sequence joins TRBV19 and TRBJ1-2; perhaps TRBD1 as D (5 bases). Material for sequencing was peripheral blood. The clonotype originates from a human donor in a cohort sampled during active COVID-19. The CDR3 DNA reads as TGTGCCAGTAGTATCCCCAGGGCTCCCCACTATGGCTACACCTTC. Translation gives CASSIPRAPHYGYTF.